Presented here are 21 T cell receptor beta chains from one specimen sequenced in a study of beta chain features in type 1 diabetes (dated by TCRdb to the late 2010s). The library was generated by the immunoSEQ multiplex PCR assay. All of the isolated RNA was reverse transcribed with the High Capacity cDNA Reverse Transcription Kit, so expressed TCRB transcripts were sequenced. TCRdb took this table from immuneACCESS and kept in-frame rearrangements with V and J called. Such tables lack part of the clones; where checked against another copy, unresolved V genes explain under half of the gap, and the rest is unexplained. In this sample the table shows around 150,000 clones, around 8% of which occur a single time. The ten largest clones take up 0.65% of the sample. Sequencing was done on a sample of central memory CD4+ T cells from blood. These receptors all come from a man aged 18 to 29 in good health.

The chain recombines TRBV7-9 with TRBJ2-1; 8 positions match TRBD2. CDR3 length: 16 amino acids. Germline CDR1 is SEHNR and CDR2 is FQNEAQ (reference sequence). The J segment lost 3 bases and the V segment lost 1 base, leaving 5 bases of the junction unmatched. The CDR3 DNA is TGTGCCAGCAGCTTAGTCAGCGGGAGACACTACAATGAGCAGTTCTTC. Translation: CASSLVSGRHYNEQFF.

In its sample, this clone was seen a few times. The V gene is TRBV15, the J gene TRBJ2-1; TRBD2 aligns across 7 bases. This CDR3 comprises 14 residues. Germline CDR1 is LNHNV and CDR2 is YYDKDF (reference sequence). The junction had 8 bases not matched to a gene; V was cut back by 8 bases and J by 4 bases. This chain's CDR3 is CATGLGHSYNEQFF. CDR3 in DNA: TGTGCCACCGGACTAGGACACTCTTACAATGAGCAGTTCTTC.

This clone was seen repeatedly, ten times or more. The J gene is TRBJ1-1, the V gene TRBV6-6; weak D call: TRBD1 (5 bases). The CDR3 is 12 residues long. V was shortened by 5 bases and J by 6 bases, with 10 bases between the two germline ends. The germline V gene encodes CDR1 MNHNY and CDR2 SVGAGI (reference sequence). This chain's CDR3 is CASSARVAEAFF. CDR3 bases: TGTGCCAGCAGTGCCAGGGTGGCTGAAGCTTTCTTT.

This clone was seen more than once but under ten times. This chain connects TRBV6-5 to TRBJ2-7; 9 positions match TRBD1. Germline CDR1 and CDR2: MNHEY and SVGAGI. This CDR3 is built from 15 residues. The junction had 10 bases not matched to a gene; V was cut back by 5 bases and J by 5 bases. CDR3: CASSLDRGIFNEQYF. In DNA, the CDR3 is TGTGCCAGCAGTCTGGACAGGGGAATTTTCAACGAGCAGTACTTC.

This chain links TRBV30 with TRBJ1-2; the D gene is possibly TRBD1 (6 bases). With 0 bases removed from V and 1 base from J, the gap between germline ends came to 9 bases. This CDR3 has 14 amino acids. Looked up from germline, CDR1 is GTSNPN and CDR2 is SVGIG (reference sequence). CDR3 region: CAWSVDRGNYGYTF. CDR3 nucleotide sequence: TGTGCCTGGAGTGTGGACAGAGGTAACTATGGCTACACCTTC.

This clone was detected a few times. The chain couples TRBV18 to TRBJ2-1; 8 positions agree with TRBD2. This CDR3 comprises 14 residues. Germline CDR1 is KGHSH and CDR2 is LQKENI. V lost 3 bases, J lost 8 bases, and 6 bases stayed unmatched. CDR3 sequence reads: CASSPLAGGYEQFF. The CDR3 nucleotides are TGTGCCAGCTCACCTTTGGCGGGAGGATATGAGCAGTTCTTC.

This clone was found many times. V gene TRBV5-6 combines with J gene TRBJ2-7, with TRBD1 as a possible D gene (6 bases). Trimming pared 3 bases from V and 2 bases from J, leaving 18 bases between. There are 16 residues in the CDR3. Per germline, CDR1 SGHDT and CDR2 YYEEEE. The CDR3 is CASSSGQLRGPYEQYF. In DNA, the CDR3 is TGTGCCAGCAGCTCCGGACAGCTAAGGGGCCCCTACGAGCAGTACTTC.

The J gene is TRBJ2-7, the V gene TRBV28; 7 positions match TRBD1. CDR1 is MDHEN and CDR2 is SYDVKM in the germline V gene. V shed 6 bases and J 2 bases; nucleotides not matched to a gene: 7. This CDR3 has 14 amino acids. This chain's CDR3 is CASRDGTAPYEQYF. The CDR3 DNA reads as TGTGCCAGCAGAGACGGGACAGCGCCCTACGAGCAGTACTTC.

This clone came up a few times. The genes are TRBV6-5 and TRBJ2-6, with no clear D. From germline, CDR1 is MNHEY and CDR2 SVGAGI. V gave up 0 bases and J gave up 4 bases, with 4 bases separating them. The CDR3 loop spans 14 amino acids. CDR3: CASSYSLGANVLTF. The CDR3 DNA reads TGTGCCAGCAGTTACTCTCTAGGGGCCAACGTCCTGACTTTC.

The chain carries TRBV30 and TRBJ2-5; 8 bases fit TRBD1. The V and J ends lost 5 bases and 5 bases, in that order; junction bases with no gene match: 10. Germline V gene data show CDR1 as GTSNPN and CDR2 as SVGIG (reference sequence). The CDR3 is 14 amino acids. Written as DNA, the CDR3 is TGTGCCTGGGGGACAGGCTCCCGGAGGGAGACCCAGTACTTC. This translates into CAWGTGSRRETQYF.

This clone was seen a few times. The V call is TRBV7-2, the J call TRBJ2-5; 7 nucleotides agree with TRBD2. J gave up 2 bases and V 7 bases, and 10 bases lay outside the gene matches. This CDR3 comprises 15 residues. The germline CDR1 and CDR2 sequences are SGHTA and FQGNSA. The CDR3 reads CASTLTGAGQETQYF. DNA for the CDR3: TGTGCCAGCACCCTAACCGGAGCGGGGCAAGAGACCCAGTACTTC. Full variable domain (remainder filled in from reference TRBV7-2 and TRBJ2-5): GAGVSQSPSNKVTEKGKDVELRCDPISGHTALYWYRQSLGQGLEFLIYFQGNSAPDKSGLPSDRFSAERTGGSVSTLTIQRTQQEDSAVYLCASTLTGAGQETQYFGPGTRLLVL.

This clone was seen repeatedly, ten times or more. The CDR3 spells CAWSLGVREQYF. CDR3 nucleotide sequence: TGTGCCTGGAGTCTCGGAGTCCGGGAGCAGTACTTC. This sequence joins TRBV30 and TRBJ2-7, with D unresolved. Germline values: CDR1 GTSNPN, CDR2 SVGIG (reference sequence). This CDR3 has 12 amino acids. Trimming left V 2 bases short and J 7 bases short, with 12 bases between.

This clone was counted only a few times. The gene calls are TRBV29-1 and TRBJ1-2, with 7 positions matching TRBD1. Germline CDR1 reads SQVTM; CDR2 reads ANQGSEA. J lost 3 bases, V lost 6 bases, and 1 base had no gene match. The CDR3 totals 11 residues. The CDR3 sequence is CSVGTDYGYTF. The CDR3, as DNA: TGCAGCGTAGGGACAGACTATGGCTACACCTTC.

The chain joins TRBV28 to TRBJ2-1; maybe TRBD1 (5 bases). Trimming removed 3 bases from V and 7 bases from J, with 13 bases in between. The CDR3 extends over 14 amino acids. CDR1 and CDR2 from the germline V gene are MDHEN and SYDVKM. CDR3: CASSFLGAANEQFF. In nucleotides, the CDR3 is TGTGCCAGCAGTTTCTTAGGGGCAGCAAATGAGCAGTTCTTC. Combining the CDR3 with reference TRBV28 and TRBJ2-1 gives the whole variable domain DVKVTQSSRYLVKRTGEKVFLECVQDMDHENMFWYRQDPGLGLRLIYFSYDVKMKEKGDIPEGYSVSREKKERFSLILESASTNQTSMYLCASSFLGAANEQFFGPGTRLTVL.

The chain carries TRBV7-2 and TRBJ1-2; TRBD1 aligns across 7 bases. With V trimmed by 2 bases and J by 2 bases, 8 bases remained unmatched. This CDR3 spans 16 amino acids. Germline CDR1 reads SGHTA; CDR2 reads FQGNSA. DNA of the CDR3: TGTGCCAGCAGCTTACAGTCGGGACAGAGAAACTATGGCTACACCTTC. Amino acids: CASSLQSGQRNYGYTF. The variable domain in full, completed from reference TRBV7-2 and TRBJ1-2, reads GAGVSQSPSNKVTEKGKDVELRCDPISGHTALYWYRQSLGQGLEFLIYFQGNSAPDKSGLPSDRFSAERTGGSVSTLTIQRTQQEDSAVYLCASSLQSGQRNYGYTFGSGTRLTVV.

This clone was found a few times. V and J are TRBV28 and TRBJ1-4; TRBD1 matches 9 bases. The CDR3 covers 17 residues. V lost 6 bases to trimming and J lost 7 bases; unmatched junction nucleotides: 15. The germline CDR1 and CDR2 sequences are MDHEN and SYDVKM. This chain's CDR3 is CASSPAPPGQGGEKLFF. CDR3 nucleotide sequence: TGTGCCAGCAGCCCAGCCCCCCCGGGACAGGGTGGTGAAAAACTGTTTTTT.

This clone has more than one count but fewer than ten. The chain has TRBV7-9 and TRBJ1-1; tentatively, D is TRBD1 (5 bases). The CDR3 totals 12 residues. Germline assignment: CDR1 SEHNR and CDR2 FQNEAQ (reference sequence). Trimming stripped 1 base from V and 11 bases from J, with 11 bases between. CDR3 amino acids: CASSLGRGNAFF. In DNA, the CDR3 is TGTGCCAGCAGCTTAGGCCGGGGGAACGCTTTCTTT.

The chain is built from TRBV6-5 and TRBJ1-5, with TRBD1 as a possible D gene (5 bases). Germline V CDR1 and CDR2: MNHEY, SVGAGI. CDR3 length equals 14 residues. V lost 6 bases and J 3 bases, leaving 12 bases between the germline ends. CDR3 loop: CASRAGTDNQPQHF. DNA of the CDR3: TGTGCCAGCAGGGCCGGGACTGACAATCAGCCCCAGCATTTT.

This clone has more than one count but fewer than ten. This chain uses TRBV21-1 with TRBJ2-1; TRBD2 is the table's D call and was not checked against the DNA. TRBV21-1 is recorded as a pseudogene. CDR3 length: 15 residues. CDR3 coding DNA: TGTGCCAGCAGTCAAGAGAGGGATTCCTACAATGAGCAGTTCTTC. This sequence encodes CASSQERDSYNEQFF.

Only a few counts were recorded for this clone. The chain links TRBV7-9 to TRBJ1-3; no clear D gene. The CDR3 is made up of 14 amino acids. Germline CDR1 SEHNR, CDR2 FQNEAQ (reference sequence). The V gene lost 2 bases and the J gene lost 4 bases, with 9 bases spanning the gap. CDR3 nucleotides: TGTGCCAGCAGCTTACAGGCGAGAGGAAACACCATATATTTT. It codes for CASSLQARGNTIYF.

This clone has ten or more counts. V gene TRBV28 combines with J gene TRBJ1-1; possible D gene TRBD1, 5 bases. V lost 6 bases to trimming and J lost 11 bases, with 10 bases between them. CDR3 length equals 10 residues. The germline gives CDR1 MDHEN, CDR2 SYDVKM. The CDR3 sequence: CASRDRGAFF. For the CDR3, the DNA is TGTGCCAGCAGGGACCGGGGGGCTTTCTTT.